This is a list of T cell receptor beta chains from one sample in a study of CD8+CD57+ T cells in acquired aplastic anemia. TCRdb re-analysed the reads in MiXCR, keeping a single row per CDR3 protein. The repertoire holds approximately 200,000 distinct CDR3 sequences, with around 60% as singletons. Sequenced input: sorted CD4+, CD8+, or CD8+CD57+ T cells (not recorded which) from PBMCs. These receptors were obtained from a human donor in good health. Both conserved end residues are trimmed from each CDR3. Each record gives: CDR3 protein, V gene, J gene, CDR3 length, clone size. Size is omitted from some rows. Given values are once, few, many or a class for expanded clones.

SAPDRGVTDTQY	TRBV20-1	TRBJ2-3	12	NA
ASTVGGAPSYNEQF	TRBV19	TRBJ2-1	14	NA
ASSMGQEYQPQH	TRBV19	TRBJ1-5	12	NA
ASSIVDGGEAF	TRBV19	TRBJ1-1	11	NA
ASSHGLAGGPTDTQY	TRBV5-1	TRBJ2-3	15	NA
SARLVSYEQF	TRBV20-1	TRBJ2-1	10	NA
ASSAGTDPPYEQY	TRBV9	TRBJ2-7	13	NA
ATSGSGGGQY	TRBV15	TRBJ2-7	10	few
ASRPPGGGSEQY	TRBV7-2	TRBJ2-7	12	once
ATSRDATGKGQPQH	TRBV15	TRBJ1-5	14	NA
ASSWGGGQPNQH	TRBV27	TRBJ1-5	12	few
ASNLPPGEGDTQY	TRBV5-8	TRBJ2-3	13	NA
ASSMRPYNEQF	TRBV27	TRBJ2-1	11	many
SASNRERGYT	TRBV20-1	TRBJ1-2	10	few
ASSPKGGTAYNEQF	TRBV7-9	TRBJ2-1	14	many
SARVLAGAISYEQY	TRBV20-1	TRBJ2-7	14	NA
SAARLAGGPYEQY	TRBV20-1	TRBJ2-7	13	NA
ASSQMGSSYNSPLH	TRBV16	TRBJ1-6	14	many
ASTGLENEQY	TRBV7-3	TRBJ2-7	10	once
ASRGQPLQPQH	TRBV2	TRBJ1-5	11	NA
ASSPEGGHDPVDYGYT	TRBV7-8	TRBJ1-2	16	NA
ASSLLSTDTQY	TRBV7-8	TRBJ2-3	11	many
ASSYFGGSYNEQF	TRBV24-1	TRBJ2-1	13	NA
SASAGGSSYEQY	TRBV20-1	TRBJ2-7	12	NA
SAPGGGGQETLY	TRBV20-1	TRBJ2-5	12	NA
SVPRPGQGRNTGELF	TRBV29-1	TRBJ2-2	15	NA
ASRPPGQGETQY	TRBV7-2	TRBJ2-5	12	NA
SARAGTAPYNSPLH	TRBV20-1	TRBJ1-6	14	NA
ATRRGGGPNEQY	TRBV15	TRBJ2-7	12	many
ASGEGGRRGNTIY	TRBV2	TRBJ1-3	13	once
SARPGTSTYEQY	TRBV20-1	TRBJ2-7	12	many
ASNRTKYNEQF	TRBV19	TRBJ2-1	11	many
ASSSGGRYEQY	TRBV7-2	TRBJ2-7	11	NA
ASSERWLSYEQY	TRBV2	TRBJ2-7	12	once
ASSQLGQGAFSGANVLT	TRBV7-9	TRBJ2-6	17	NA
ASSVDGGARSNEQF	TRBV9	TRBJ2-1	14	NA
ASSVGGSSDTQY	TRBV7-2	TRBJ2-3	12	NA
SVPSVTGVSGANVLT	TRBV20-1	TRBJ2-6	15	many
ASSQRTGGAYEQY	TRBV7-3	NA	13	NA
ASRTFGEKLF	TRBV19	TRBJ1-4	10	NA
ASSLFGRAMGNSPLH	TRBV5-5	TRBJ1-6	15	NA
ASSSQGTLEQY	TRBV25-1	TRBJ2-7	11	NA
ASSMVRSDTQY	TRBV19	TRBJ2-3	11	many
ASSVDEGASGNTIY	TRBV9	TRBJ1-3	14	many
ASREGVSEAF	TRBV25-1	TRBJ1-1	10	NA
ASSVVTAPSSYNEQF	TRBV9	TRBJ2-1	15	many
SARGDGGVYGYT	TRBV20-1	TRBJ1-2	12	NA
SVDGPNNEQF	TRBV29-1	TRBJ2-1	10	NA
ASSFDTSGSNTDTQY	TRBV2	TRBJ2-3	15	NA
SVGTGVHEQY	TRBV29-1	TRBJ2-7	10	NA